Presented here are 26 T cell receptor beta chains from one specimen sequenced in a study of blood T cells in healthy people across ages. The authors ran a second PCR of about 6 to 12 cycles using a sample-barcoded 5' primer and a J-beta primer mix. TCRdb independently ran MiXCR on the 5' RACE reads; one entry per CDR3 protein. Seen here are some 1.8 million distinct CDR3 sequences, approximately 40% observed once, and the top ten hold more than 20%. The sequencing input was blood. All receptors come from a human donor in good health.

This clonotype was seen a few times. This chain joins TRBV7-9 and TRBJ2-7, with unresolved D. In germline, CDR1 is SEHNR, CDR2 FQNEAQ (reference sequence). The CDR3 covers 14 residues. Trimming left V 1 base short and J 4 bases short, with 11 bases between. CDR3 residues: CASSLDYEAYEQYF. CDR3 DNA sequence: TGTGCCAGCAGCTTAGATTACGAGGCGTACGAGCAGTACTTC.

V and J are TRBV6-6 and TRBJ1-4, with TRBD1 as a possible D gene (6 bases). V was cut by 0 bases and J by 3 bases, with 8 bases left in between. CDR1 MNHNY and CDR2 SVGAGI come from the germline V gene (reference sequence). The CDR3 runs to 15 residues. CDR3 DNA: TGTGCCAGCAGTTACTCGGGGGCCGCTAATGAAAAACTGTTTTTT. It codes for CASSYSGAANEKLFF.

The rearrangement joins TRBV28 to TRBJ1-5; 7 nucleotides agree with TRBD1. Germline V gives CDR1 MDHEN, CDR2 SYDVKM. The CDR3 runs 16 residues. J was trimmed by 0 bases and V by 6 bases; bases with no gene match: 8. The chain's CDR3 is CASSWTGPNSNQPQHF. The CDR3 region has the DNA TGTGCCAGCAGCTGGACAGGACCCAATAGCAATCAGCCCCAGCATTTT.

This clonotype has just a few counts. The chain is built from TRBV2 and TRBJ1-2; D not certain. Deletions cut 6 bases from V and 8 bases from J, with 13 bases between. Germline values: CDR1 SNHLY, CDR2 FYNNEI. There are 12 residues in the CDR3. CDR3 in DNA: TGTGCCAGCAGCGCGAATACAAGGGGCTACACCTTC. Translated: CASSANTRGYTF.

The chain joins TRBV3-1 to TRBJ2-7; possible D gene TRBD1, 5 bases. The V gene lost 0 bases and the J gene lost 2 bases, with 11 bases spanning the gap. There are 15 residues in the CDR3. CDR1 is LGHDT and CDR2 is YNNKEL in the germline V gene (reference sequence). The CDR3: CASSQEGRTTYEQYF. CDR3 DNA: TGTGCCAGCAGCCAAGAGGGGCGGACCACCTACGAGCAGTACTTC.

This clonotype was counted ten times or more. The chain couples TRBV7-2 to TRBJ2-6, with D possibly being TRBD2 (6 bases). Germline V lookup: CDR1 SGHTA, CDR2 FQGNSA. The germline V and J ends were trimmed by 6 bases and 2 bases, with 11 bases remaining between them. The CDR3 is made up of 15 amino acids. CDR3 coding DNA: TGTGCCAGCAGTTTAAGCGGGCCTGGGGCCAACGTCCTGACTTTC. Translated, it gives CASSLSGPGANVLTF.

This clonotype was seen repeatedly, ten times or more. This chain joins TRBV6-6 and TRBJ2-7; D ambiguous. Germline V CDR1 and CDR2: MNHNY, SVGAGI (reference sequence). The CDR3 sequence is 12 residues long. Trimming cost V 0 bases and J 4 bases, with 4 bases left between them. DNA for the CDR3: TGTGCCAGCAGTTACTCCCGGTACGAGCAGTACTTC. Its translation is CASSYSRYEQYF.

The chain joins TRBV20-1 to TRBJ2-7; possibly TRBD1 for D (6 bases). CDR1 DFQATT and CDR2 SNEGSKA come from the germline V gene (reference sequence). Trimming removed 2 bases from V and 5 bases from J, with 10 bases in between. The CDR3 loop spans 12 amino acids. As DNA, the CDR3 is TGCAGTGCTAGACCGGACAGCCACGAGCAGTACTTC. Its translation: CSARPDSHEQYF.

The chain joins TRBV2 to TRBJ2-5; TRBD1 is a possible D gene (5 bases). Per germline, CDR1 SNHLY and CDR2 FYNNEI. The ends were cut back, 6 bases at V and 5 bases at J, with 10 bases in the middle. This CDR3 has 12 residues. CDR3 DNA sequence: TGTGCCAGCAGGGGGCCTTCCGAGACCCAGTACTTC. Protein product: CASRGPSETQYF.

This clonotype showed up just once. V and J are TRBV7-3 and TRBJ2-6; D gene uncertain. There are 14 residues in the CDR3. Germline CDR1 SGHTA, CDR2 FQGTGA. Trimming removed 1 base at V and 6 bases at J, with 7 bases between. The CDR3 loop is CASSLSAEANVLTF. The CDR3 DNA reads as TGTGCCAGCAGCTTAAGTGCTGAGGCCAACGTCCTGACTTTC.

The CDR3 here is CASSLPASGANVLTF. As DNA, the CDR3 is TGCGCCAGCAGCTTGCCAGCCTCTGGGGCCAACGTCCTGACTTTC. The rearrangement links TRBV5-1 to TRBJ2-6, with D uncertain. Between the trimmed V and J ends, which lost 1 base and 0 bases, there was a span of 5 bases. This CDR3 contains 15 residues. The V gene's germline CDR1 is SGHRS and CDR2 YFSETQ.

The rearrangement uses TRBV6-1 and TRBJ2-1; 9 nucleotides match TRBD2. Germline-derived CDR1 and CDR2 are MNHNS and SASEGT. V shed 2 bases and J 4 bases; nucleotides not matched to a gene: 12. This CDR3 contains 18 residues. DNA of the CDR3: TGTGCCAGCAGTGAAAGGCTGGAGGTGCTAGCGGGGTACAATGAGCAGTTCTTC. Residues: CASSERLEVLAGYNEQFF.

The chain couples TRBV20-1 to TRBJ2-3; 11 bases map to TRBD2. Germline values: CDR1 DFQATT, CDR2 SNEGSKA (reference sequence). There are 14 residues in the CDR3. Trimming at V came to 5 bases and at J to 8 bases, leaving 9 bases not matched to a gene. CDR3 region: CSAPPSGGRGTQYF. The DNA for the CDR3 is TGCAGTGCTCCCCCTAGCGGGGGGCGGGGTACGCAGTATTTT.

This clonotype was seen only a few times. This sequence joins TRBV20-1 and TRBJ2-3; 9 bases line up with TRBD2. This CDR3 contains 20 residues. Looked up from germline, CDR1 is DFQATT and CDR2 is SNEGSKA (reference sequence). V shed 4 bases, J shed 2 bases, and the junction held 22 bases outside the gene matches. This CDR3 is CSATGFGTSMSRKFTDTQYF. CDR3 nucleotide sequence: TGCAGTGCTACTGGCTTCGGGACTAGCATGTCTCGTAAGTTCACAGATACGCAGTATTTT.

The CDR3 here is CASRVQELNEQFF. The CDR3 DNA reads as TGTGCCAGCAGGGTACAGGAGCTTAATGAGCAGTTCTTC. The rearrangement links TRBV28 to TRBJ2-1; TRBD1 might be the D (5 bases). CDR1 and CDR2 (germline): MDHEN, SYDVKM. Trimming pared 6 bases from V and 7 bases from J, leaving 13 bases between. This CDR3 comprises 13 residues.

Concerning this clonotype itself: A read error may account for a junction end that differs from germline. The chain couples TRBV12-3 or TRBV12-4 to TRBJ1-2, with a tentative D call TRBD1 (5 bases). This CDR3 region has 13 residues. The CDR3 loop is CASSLGGLDGHTF. As DNA, the CDR3 is TGTGCCAGCAGTTTGGGGGGTCTGGATGGCCACACCTTC.

The chain links TRBV9 to TRBJ1-1; 7 positions agree with TRBD1. Germline V gene data show CDR1 as SGDLS and CDR2 as YYNGEE. Trimming took 3 bases from V and 3 from J; bases not matched to a gene: 5. The CDR3 length is 14 residues. The CDR3 reads CASSGGGWDTEAFF. CDR3 coding DNA: TGTGCCAGCAGCGGAGGGGGCTGGGACACTGAAGCTTTCTTT.

The table lists this clonotype with a count of one. The chain has TRBV10-3 and TRBJ2-3, with 8 bases matching TRBD1. Germline loops: CDR1 ENHRY, CDR2 SYGVKD. The CDR3 totals 15 residues. The J segment lost 4 bases and the V segment lost 3 bases, leaving 6 bases of the junction unmatched. CDR3 sequence reads: CAISETGTGSDTQYF. The CDR3 DNA follows: TGTGCCATCAGTGAAACAGGGACAGGATCAGATACGCAGTATTTT.

This clonotype showed up many times. CDR3 in amino acids: CASSSPRGGETQYF. The DNA of the CDR3 is TGTGCCAGCAGCTCCCCCCGGGGTGGGGAGACCCAGTACTTC. The chain uses TRBV5-5 and TRBJ2-5; a possible D gene is TRBD2 (5 bases). This CDR3 contains 14 residues. CDR1 SGHKS and CDR2 YYEKEE come from the germline V gene (reference sequence). Trimming stripped 3 bases from V and 5 bases from J, with 14 bases between.

The J gene is TRBJ2-2, the V gene TRBV29-1; 9 bases are a match to TRBD1. Germline CDR1 is SQVTM and CDR2 is ANQGSEA. This CDR3 is 14 amino acids long. The V gene end was trimmed by 4 bases and the J gene end by 4 bases; junction bases not matched to a gene: 4. The CDR3 here is CSVGQGVRTGELFF. CDR3 DNA sequence: TGCAGCGTTGGACAGGGGGTGCGCACCGGGGAGCTGTTTTTT.

As to this clonotype: At one boundary the junction diverges from the germline segment, which might be a read error. J is TRBJ1-2 and V is TRBV4-2, with D possibly being TRBD1 (5 bases). The germline V gene encodes CDR1 LGHNA and CDR2 YNFKEQ. CDR3 length: 14 amino acids. The CDR3 protein is CTSSQRDSDYGYTF. In DNA, the CDR3 is TGTACCAGCAGCCAACGGGACTCGGACTATGGCTACACCTTC.

This clonotype was observed a few times. This sequence joins TRBV7-9 and TRBJ1-5; D is unresolved. The CDR3 consists of 16 residues. The germline gives CDR1 SEHNR, CDR2 FQNEAQ (reference sequence). Trimming removed 3 bases from V and 5 bases from J, with 17 bases in between. As DNA, the CDR3 is TGTGCCAGCAGCTTCGGTATATGGGGAGGCGATCAGCCCCAGCATTTT. Amino acids: CASSFGIWGGDQPQHF.

This clonotype has only a few counts. The junction does not match germline at one end; this may be a read error. The chain employs TRBV7-3 and TRBJ2-6; D is perhaps TRBD1 (5 bases). Germline values: CDR1 SGHTA, CDR2 FQGTGA. The CDR3 extends over 20 amino acids. CDR3 nucleotide sequence: TGTGCCAGCAGCTTAACGGGCCGAACCACCCCTCTCTCTGGGGCCAACGTCCGGACTTTC. This encodes CASSLTGRTTPLSGANVRTF. The full variable domain, with the rest looked up from reference TRBV7-3 and TRBJ2-6, is GAGVSQTPSNKVTEKGKYVELRCDPISGHTALYWYRQSLGQGPEFLIYFQGTGAADDSGLPNDRFFAVRPEGSVSTLKIQRTERGDSAVYLCASSLTGRTTPLSGANVRTFGAGSRLTVL.

This clonotype was counted once. The rearrangement links TRBV29-1 to TRBJ2-5; D is undetermined. V was trimmed by 4 bases and J by 6 bases, leaving 6 bases between them. Per the germline V gene, CDR1 is SQVTM and CDR2 is ANQGSEA. This CDR3 region has 10 residues. The CDR3 coding sequence is TGCAGCGTTGTTAGGAAGACCCAGTACTTC. It is translated as CSVVRKTQYF.

The gene calls are TRBV5-1 and TRBJ1-6; 12 nucleotides agree with TRBD1. The V gene's germline CDR1 is SGHRS and CDR2 YFSETQ. The length of the CDR3 is 15 residues. Losses at the gene ends were 4 bases for V and 11 bases for J; bases not matched to a gene: 7. This CDR3 reads CASSPGQGAYAPLHF. The CDR3 bases are TGCGCCAGCAGCCCGGGACAGGGGGCGTATGCACCCCTCCACTTT.

This clonotype was counted between two and nine times. V is TRBV7-2 and J is TRBJ2-2, with unresolved D. Trimming stripped 6 bases from V and 6 bases from J, with 8 bases between. The CDR3 covers 12 residues. Germline CDR1 SGHTA, CDR2 FQGNSA. CDR3 sequence: CASRSDSGELFF. CDR3 DNA: TGTGCCAGCAGGTCCGACTCCGGGGAGCTGTTTTTT.